This T cell receptor beta chain was captured in a study of blood T cell dynamics during melanoma immunotherapy. General observations from the study: The study could not tell melanoma-specific clones from general immune activation.

Time point indicated: week 3, after first cycle of checkpoint inhibitor. The CDR3 covers 13 residues. CDR1 and CDR2 from the germline V gene are PRHDT and FYEKMQ (reference sequence). V shed 4 bases and J shed 4 bases, with 10 bases lying between them. About this clone itself: Its specificity is unknown.

This table comes from immunoSEQ multiplex PCR, and its TCRdb copy is limited to in-frame clones, with some not included. This sample carries 15,000 to 20,000 clones, about 94% of them seen once, and the ten largest clones take under 0.25%. The V call is TRBV13, the J call TRBJ1-1; tentative D call: TRBD1 (6 bases). The receptor's source is a human donor with melanoma. Here the sequenced sample was effector memory CD8+ T cells from blood, taken from a patient treated with checkpoint blockade. The CDR3, as DNA: TGTGCCAGCAGCTCGGGGACACCCACTGAAGCTTTCTTT. Its translation is CASSSGTPTEAFF.